The next 3 T cell receptor beta chains were all read from a single sample in a study of T-cell reconstitution after alpha-beta-depleted transplantation in children. During its preparation, the TCRbeta library received unique molecular identifiers. Via MiXCR, TCRdb re-called the PCR reads, giving one row per CDR3 protein. This table has some 500,000 distinct CDR3 sequences, approximately 32% appearing once. The sequences come from PBMCs from the stem cell graft donor, collected from the stem cell graft. Receptors were obtained from a human donor who donated a stem cell graft to a child with aplastic anemia.

V is TRBV21-1 and J is TRBJ1-6. TRBV21-1 is a pseudogene locus. The CDR3 is 13 residues long. The CDR3 loop reads CASSKGQISPLHF. Written as DNA, the CDR3 is TGTGCCAGCAGCAAAGGCCAGATATCACCCCTCCACTTT.

The CDR3 sequence is CSADRGEAHNTGELFF. In DNA, the CDR3 is TGCAGTGCCGATCGGGGGGAGGCCCATAACACCGGGGAGCTGTTTTTT. The chain couples TRBV20-1 to TRBJ2-2; 7 bases are shared with TRBD2. This CDR3 contains 16 residues. Trimming at V came to 6 bases and at J to 2 bases, leaving 12 bases not matched to a gene. The germline V gene has CDR1 DFQATT and CDR2 SNEGSKA (reference sequence).

The V gene is TRBV29-1, the J gene TRBJ1-2; D is unresolved. The CDR3 is 14 residues long. In germline, CDR1 is SQVTM, CDR2 ANQGSEA. Trimming shortened V by 6 bases and J by 2 bases, and 16 bases separated the two germline ends. The chain's CDR3 is CSVDSSTENYGYTF. The CDR3 nucleotides are TGCAGCGTCGATAGCTCCACAGAGAACTATGGCTACACCTTC.